The 3 T cell receptor beta chains in this list originate from one sample, sequenced in a study of blood T cell repertoires in COVID-19. Libraries were prepared by immunoSEQ multiplex PCR; TCRdb keeps only in-frame clonotypes and omits some of them. This table holds about 140,000 clones, over 60% found once. The source material was peripheral blood. These receptors were obtained from an elderly man with acute or convalescent COVID-19.

This clone was seen a few times. The chain combines TRBV11-2 with TRBJ2-1, with D tentatively TRBD2 (6 bases). V lost 6 bases and J 3 bases, leaving 15 bases between the germline ends. Germline CDR1 and CDR2: SGHAT and FQNNGV. This CDR3 is 15 amino acids long. The CDR3 region is CASSLFGGSYNEQFF. For the CDR3, the DNA is TGTGCCAGCAGTCTATTTGGGGGGAGCTACAATGAGCAGTTCTTC.

The chain has TRBV19 and TRBJ1-5; 8 bases line up with TRBD1. This CDR3 spans 15 amino acids. Germline lookup yields CDR1 LNHDA and CDR2 SQIVND (reference sequence). With V trimmed by 6 bases and J by 1 base, 5 bases remained unmatched. CDR3 sequence: CASSSGGRSNQPQHF. The CDR3 bases are TGTGCCAGTAGCTCAGGGGGCAGGAGCAATCAGCCCCAGCATTTT.

J is TRBJ2-2 and V is TRBV28, with 7 bases lining up with TRBD2. The CDR3 has 13 residues. The ends lost 11 bases at V and 1 base at J; junction bases unmatched: 4. CDR1 and CDR2 (germline): MDHEN, SYDVKM. This chain's CDR3 is CALGGRNTGELFF. The CDR3 DNA is TGTGCCCTGGGAGGGAGGAACACCGGGGAGCTGTTTTTT. The full variable domain, its missing parts supplied by reference TRBV28 and TRBJ2-2, is DVKVTQSSRYLVKRTGEKVFLECVQDMDHENMFWYRQDPGLGLRLIYFSYDVKMKEKGDIPEGYSVSREKKERFSLILESASTNQTSMYLCALGGRNTGELFFGEGSRLTVL.